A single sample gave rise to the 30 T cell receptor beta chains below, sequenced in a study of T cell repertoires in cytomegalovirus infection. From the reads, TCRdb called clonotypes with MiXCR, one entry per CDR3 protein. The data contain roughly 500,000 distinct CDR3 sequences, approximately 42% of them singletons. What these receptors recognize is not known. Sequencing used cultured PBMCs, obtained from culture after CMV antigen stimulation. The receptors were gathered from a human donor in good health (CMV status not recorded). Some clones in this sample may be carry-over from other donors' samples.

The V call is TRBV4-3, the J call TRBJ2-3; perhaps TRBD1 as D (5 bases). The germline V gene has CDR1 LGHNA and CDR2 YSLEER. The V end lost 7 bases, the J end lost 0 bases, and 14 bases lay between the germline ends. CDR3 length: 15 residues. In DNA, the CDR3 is TGCGCCAGCAAGGCTGGGGCGCTTAGCACAGATACGCAGTATTTT. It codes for CASKAGALSTDTQYF.

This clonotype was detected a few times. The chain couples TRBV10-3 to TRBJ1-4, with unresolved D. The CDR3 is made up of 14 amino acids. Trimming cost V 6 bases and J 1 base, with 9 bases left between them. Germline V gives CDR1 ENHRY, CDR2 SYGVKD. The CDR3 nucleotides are TGTGCCATCAGCAATGGTGGAACTAATGAAAAACTGTTTTTT. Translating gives CAISNGGTNEKLFF.

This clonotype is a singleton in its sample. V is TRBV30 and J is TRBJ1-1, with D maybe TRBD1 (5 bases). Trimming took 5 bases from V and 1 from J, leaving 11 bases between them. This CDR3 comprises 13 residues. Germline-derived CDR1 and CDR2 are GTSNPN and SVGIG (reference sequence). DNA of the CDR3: TGTGCCTGGGACTACGGGGCGAACACTGAAGCTTTCTTT. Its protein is CAWDYGANTEAFF.

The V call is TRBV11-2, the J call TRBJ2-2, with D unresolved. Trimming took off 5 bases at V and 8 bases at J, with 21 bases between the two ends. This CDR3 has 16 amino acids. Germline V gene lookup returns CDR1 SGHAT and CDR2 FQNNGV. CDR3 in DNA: TGTGCCAGCAGCCCAAGACAAGCTACCCCCCCGGGGGAGCTGTTTTTT. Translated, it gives CASSPRQATPPGELFF.

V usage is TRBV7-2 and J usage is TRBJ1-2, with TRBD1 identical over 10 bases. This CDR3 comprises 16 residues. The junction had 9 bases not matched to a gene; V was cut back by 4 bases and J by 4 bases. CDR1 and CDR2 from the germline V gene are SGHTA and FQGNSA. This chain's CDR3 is CASSSTGGELTYGYTF. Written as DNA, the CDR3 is TGTGCCAGCAGCTCGACAGGGGGCGAGCTAACCTATGGCTACACCTTC.

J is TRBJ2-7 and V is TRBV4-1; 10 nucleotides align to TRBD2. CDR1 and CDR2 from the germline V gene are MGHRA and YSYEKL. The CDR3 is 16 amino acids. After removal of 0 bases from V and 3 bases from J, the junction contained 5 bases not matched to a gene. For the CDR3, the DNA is TGCGCCAGCAGCCAAGATCTCGCTAGCGGGGGCTACGAGCAGTACTTC. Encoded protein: CASSQDLASGGYEQYF.

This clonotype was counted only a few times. The CDR3 loop is CASGEGQFNQPQHF. CDR3 nucleotide sequence: TGTGCTAGTGGCGAGGGACAGTTCAATCAGCCCCAGCATTTT. The V call is TRBV12-5, the J call TRBJ1-5; 7 nucleotides line up with TRBD1. This CDR3 is 14 amino acids long. Germline assignment: CDR1 LGHNT and CDR2 FRNRAP. The trim removed 6 bases at V and 3 bases at J, leaving 5 bases unmatched.

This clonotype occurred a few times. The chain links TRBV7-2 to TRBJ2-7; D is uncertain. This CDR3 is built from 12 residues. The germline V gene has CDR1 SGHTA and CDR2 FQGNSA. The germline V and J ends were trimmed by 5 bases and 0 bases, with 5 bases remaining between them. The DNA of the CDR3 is TGTGCCAGCAGCCCCTACTCCTACGAGCAGTACTTC. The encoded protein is CASSPYSYEQYF.

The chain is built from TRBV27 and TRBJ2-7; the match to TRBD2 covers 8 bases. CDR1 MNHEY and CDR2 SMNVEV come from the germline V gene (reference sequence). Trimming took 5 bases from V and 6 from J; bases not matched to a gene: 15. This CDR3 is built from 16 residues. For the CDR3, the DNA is TGTGCCAGCAGTACCAACTCGATTAGCGGGACTCGCGAGCAGTACTTC. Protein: CASSTNSISGTREQYF.

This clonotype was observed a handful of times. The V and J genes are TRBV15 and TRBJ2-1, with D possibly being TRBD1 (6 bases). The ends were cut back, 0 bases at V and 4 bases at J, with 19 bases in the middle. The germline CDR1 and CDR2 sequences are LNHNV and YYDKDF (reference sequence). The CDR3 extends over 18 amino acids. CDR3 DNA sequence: TGTGCCACCAGCAGAGAGAGTTACGCGACCCAGGGGTACAATGAGCAGTTCTTC. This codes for CATSRESYATQGYNEQFF.

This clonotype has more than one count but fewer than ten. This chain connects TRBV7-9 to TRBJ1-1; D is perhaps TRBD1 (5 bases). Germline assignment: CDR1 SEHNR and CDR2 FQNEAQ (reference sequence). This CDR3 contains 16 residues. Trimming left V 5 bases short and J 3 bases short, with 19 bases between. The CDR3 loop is CASSPQWGDTDTEAFF. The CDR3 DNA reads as TGTGCCAGCAGCCCACAGTGGGGGGATACGGACACTGAAGCTTTCTTT.

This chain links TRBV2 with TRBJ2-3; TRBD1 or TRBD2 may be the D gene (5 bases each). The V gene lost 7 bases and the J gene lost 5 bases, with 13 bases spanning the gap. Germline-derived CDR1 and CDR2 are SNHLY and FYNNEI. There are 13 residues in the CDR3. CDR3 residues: CASTKEGRDTQYF. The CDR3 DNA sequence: TGTGCCAGCACAAAAGAGGGGCGAGATACGCAGTATTTT.

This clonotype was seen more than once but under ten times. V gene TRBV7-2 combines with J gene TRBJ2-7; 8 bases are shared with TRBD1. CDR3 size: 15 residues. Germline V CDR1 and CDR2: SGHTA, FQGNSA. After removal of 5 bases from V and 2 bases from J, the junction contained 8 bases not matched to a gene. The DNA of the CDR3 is TGTGCCAGCAGCACGGGACAGGCAGCTGCCTACGAGCAGTACTTC. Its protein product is CASSTGQAAAYEQYF.

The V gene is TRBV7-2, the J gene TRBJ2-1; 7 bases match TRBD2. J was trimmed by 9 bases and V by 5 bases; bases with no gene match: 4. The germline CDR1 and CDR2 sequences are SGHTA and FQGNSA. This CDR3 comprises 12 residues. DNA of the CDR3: TGTGCCAGCAGCGCGGGGGTTCTTGAGCAGTTCTTC. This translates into CASSAGVLEQFF.

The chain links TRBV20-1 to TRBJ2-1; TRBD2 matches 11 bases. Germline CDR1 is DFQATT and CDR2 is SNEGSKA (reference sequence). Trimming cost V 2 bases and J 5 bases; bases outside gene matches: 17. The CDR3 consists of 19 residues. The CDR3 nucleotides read TGCAGTGCTAGACCACGGAGCCTAGCGGGGGGATCCAATCACAATGAGCAGTTCTTC. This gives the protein CSARPRSLAGGSNHNEQFF.

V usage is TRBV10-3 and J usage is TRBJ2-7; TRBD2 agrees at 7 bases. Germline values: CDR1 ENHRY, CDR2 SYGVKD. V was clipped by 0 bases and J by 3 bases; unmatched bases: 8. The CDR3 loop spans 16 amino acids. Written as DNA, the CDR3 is TGTGCCATCAGTGAGTCGACGGGGGGTCGGAACTACGAGCAGTACTTC. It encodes CAISESTGGRNYEQYF.

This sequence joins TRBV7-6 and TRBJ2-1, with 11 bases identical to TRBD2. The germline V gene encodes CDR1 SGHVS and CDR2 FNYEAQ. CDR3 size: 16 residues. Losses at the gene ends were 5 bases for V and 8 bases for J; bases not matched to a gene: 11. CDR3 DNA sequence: TGTGCCAGCAGCACCGTAGCGGGAGGGCCGAGATATGAGCAGTTCTTC. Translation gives CASSTVAGGPRYEQFF.

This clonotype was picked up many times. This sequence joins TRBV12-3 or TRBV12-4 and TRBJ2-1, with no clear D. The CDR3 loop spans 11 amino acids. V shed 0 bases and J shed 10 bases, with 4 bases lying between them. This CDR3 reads CASSLAREQFF. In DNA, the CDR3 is TGTGCCAGCAGTTTAGCACGAGAGCAGTTCTTC.

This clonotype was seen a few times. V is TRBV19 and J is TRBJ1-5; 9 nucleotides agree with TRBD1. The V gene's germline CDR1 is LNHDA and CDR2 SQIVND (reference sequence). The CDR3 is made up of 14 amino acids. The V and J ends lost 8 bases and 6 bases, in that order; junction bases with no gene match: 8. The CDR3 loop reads CASHDRGIVQPQHF. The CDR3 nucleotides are TGTGCCAGTCATGACAGGGGGATCGTTCAGCCCCAGCATTTT.

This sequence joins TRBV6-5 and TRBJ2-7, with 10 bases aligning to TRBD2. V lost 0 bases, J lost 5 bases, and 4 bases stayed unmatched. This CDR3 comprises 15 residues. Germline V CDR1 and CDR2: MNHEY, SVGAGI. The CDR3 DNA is TGTGCCAGCAGTTACTCGAGACTAGCGGGCAACGAGCAGTACTTC. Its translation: CASSYSRLAGNEQYF.

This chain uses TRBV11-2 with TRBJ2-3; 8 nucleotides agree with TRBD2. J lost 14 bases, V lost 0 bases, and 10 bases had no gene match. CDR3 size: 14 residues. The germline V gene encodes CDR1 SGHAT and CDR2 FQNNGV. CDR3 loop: CASSLDRGGLVRYF. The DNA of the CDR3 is TGTGCCAGCAGCTTAGATCGGGGGGGACTAGTCCGGTATTTT.

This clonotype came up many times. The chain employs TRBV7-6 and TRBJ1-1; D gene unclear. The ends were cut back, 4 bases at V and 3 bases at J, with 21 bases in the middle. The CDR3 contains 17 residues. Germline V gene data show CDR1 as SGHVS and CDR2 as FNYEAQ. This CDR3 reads CASSSPLPGSEDTEAFF. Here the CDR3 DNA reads TGTGCCAGCAGCTCTCCTCTTCCAGGATCAGAGGACACTGAAGCTTTCTTT.

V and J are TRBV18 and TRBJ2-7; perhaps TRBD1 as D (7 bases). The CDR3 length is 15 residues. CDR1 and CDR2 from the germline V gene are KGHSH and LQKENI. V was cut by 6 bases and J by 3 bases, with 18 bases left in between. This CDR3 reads CASSRGEVSNYEQYF. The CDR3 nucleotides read TGTGCCAGCTCCAGGGGGGAAGTTTCGAACTACGAGCAGTACTTC.

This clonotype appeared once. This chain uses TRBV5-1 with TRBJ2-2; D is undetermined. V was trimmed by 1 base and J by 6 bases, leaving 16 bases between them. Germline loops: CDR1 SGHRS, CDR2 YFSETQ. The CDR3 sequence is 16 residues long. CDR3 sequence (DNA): TGCGCCAGCAGCTTGCTTCCGGGCCCACTTGCCGGGGAGCTGTTTTTT. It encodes CASSLLPGPLAGELFF.

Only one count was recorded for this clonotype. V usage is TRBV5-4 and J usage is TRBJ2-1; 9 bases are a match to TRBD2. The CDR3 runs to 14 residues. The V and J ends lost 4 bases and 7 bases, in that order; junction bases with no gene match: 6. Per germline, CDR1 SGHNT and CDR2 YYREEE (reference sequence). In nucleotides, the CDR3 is TGTGCCAGCAGCGCGGGACTAGCCTCTAATGAGCAGTTCTTC. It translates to CASSAGLASNEQFF.

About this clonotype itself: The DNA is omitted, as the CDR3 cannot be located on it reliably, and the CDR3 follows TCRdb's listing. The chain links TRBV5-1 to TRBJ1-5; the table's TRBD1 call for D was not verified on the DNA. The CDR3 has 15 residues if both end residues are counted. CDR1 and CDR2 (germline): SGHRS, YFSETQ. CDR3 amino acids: CASSLVSGPGQPQHF.

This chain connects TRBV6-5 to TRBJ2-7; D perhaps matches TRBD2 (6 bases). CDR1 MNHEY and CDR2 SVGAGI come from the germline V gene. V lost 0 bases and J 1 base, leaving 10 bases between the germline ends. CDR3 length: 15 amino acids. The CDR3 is CASSYSNSGSYEQYF. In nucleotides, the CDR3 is TGTGCCAGCAGTTACTCGAACAGCGGGTCCTACGAGCAGTACTTC.

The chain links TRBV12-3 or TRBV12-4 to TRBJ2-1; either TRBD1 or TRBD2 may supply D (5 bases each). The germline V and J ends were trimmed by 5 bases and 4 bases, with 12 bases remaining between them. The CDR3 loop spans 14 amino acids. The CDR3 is CASSEGTEYNEQFF. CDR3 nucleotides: TGTGCCAGCAGTGAGGGGACCGAATACAATGAGCAGTTCTTC.

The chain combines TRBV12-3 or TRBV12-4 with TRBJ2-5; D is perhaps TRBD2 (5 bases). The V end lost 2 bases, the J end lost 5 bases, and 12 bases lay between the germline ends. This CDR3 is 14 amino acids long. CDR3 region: CASSLSLSGETQYF. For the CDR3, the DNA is TGTGCCAGCAGTTTAAGCCTATCGGGGGAGACCCAGTACTTC.

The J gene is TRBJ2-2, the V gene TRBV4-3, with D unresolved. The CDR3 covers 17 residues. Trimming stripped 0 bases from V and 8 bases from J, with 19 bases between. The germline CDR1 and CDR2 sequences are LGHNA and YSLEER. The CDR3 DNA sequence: TGCGCCAGCAGCCAAGATTATGGCTACGTGAACTCTGGGGAGCTGTTTTTT. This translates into CASSQDYGYVNSGELFF.